This TCR beta chain was captured by sequencing in a study of memory CD4+ T cells and cytomegalovirus serostatus. Overall study: Healthy Belgian adult donors included roughly ten CMV-positive and some 24 CMV-negative people.

Broader study findings: Each of 55 to 80 CMV-associated TCRbeta sequences occurred in one to five individuals. Repertoires predicted CMV serostatus with median bootstrapped AUC of around 0.95.

Using immunoSEQ multiplex PCR, the repertoire was profiled, and TCRdb retains in-frame clones only, with some absent. The sample lists about 100,000 clones, about four fifths occurring once. This clone was observed many times. Its antigen is undetermined. The sort gate was single viable CD3+CD4+CD8-CD45RO+ cells for memory CD4+ T cells. Total CD4+ T cells were enriched by CD4 positive selection. Germline trimming cut 6 bases from V and 4 bases from J; bases unmatched to any gene: 7. This CDR3 is 14 amino acids long. Germline V lookup: CDR1 SNHLY, CDR2 FYNNEI. The clonotype comes from an adult in good health and CMV-seropositive. Sequencing used memory CD4+ T cells from blood. J is TRBJ1-1 and V is TRBV2; 8 bases fit TRBD1. Here the CDR3 reads CASSRGQGITEAFF. In DNA, the CDR3 is TGTGCCAGCAGCCGAGGACAGGGCATCACTGAAGCTTTCTTT.